This is a list of T cell receptor beta chains from one sample in a study of blood T cell repertoires in COVID-19. Using immunoSEQ multiplex PCR, the repertoire was profiled, and TCRdb retains in-frame clones only, with some absent. The sample includes under 300,000 clones, more than 75% seen only once; the top ten take around 6.3%. Material for sequencing was PBMCs or T cells enriched from blood (not recorded which). The receptors were sampled from a woman aged 45 to 65 who had been exposed to COVID-19. The conserved cysteine and the conserved F or W are not part of the CDR3 here. Only part of the rows carry a size: once, few, many, or a class if the clone is expanded.

V	size	J	CDR3
TRBV9	-	TRBJ2-5	ASSERGGARQETQY
TRBV27	-	TRBJ1-5	ASSLRWTARSNQPQH
TRBV14	-	TRBJ1-6	ASSQSNRVSYNSPLH
TRBV11-2	-	TRBJ1-3	ASSLVAVSLNTIY
TRBV5-8	once	TRBJ1-5	ASRWYREPQH
TRBV6-1	-	TRBJ2-1	ASSVVLALWNNEQF
TRBV10-3	-	TRBJ1-1	AISETSKNTEAF
TRBV10-3	-	TRBJ1-1	AISDRRGQVEAF
TRBV5-1	-	TRBJ1-5	ASSPRGPEGPQH
TRBV5-6	-	TRBJ1-1	ASSLEQGALMNTEAF
TRBV15	few	TRBJ1-2	ATGPGQTSYGYT
TRBV7-9	-	TRBJ2-1	ASSNQGFGNEQF
TRBV18	-	TRBJ1-2	ASSPPLTGQNYGYT
TRBV27	-	TRBJ2-1	ASSPRGLGEQF
TRBV4-3	-	TRBJ2-3	ASSQGFGGRDTQY
TRBV9	few	TRBJ1-3	ASSRAGNTIY
TRBV27	-	TRBJ1-1	ASSFRGGAGNTEAF
TRBV6-1	-	TRBJ1-5	ASKQGANQPQH
TRBV9	-	TRBJ1-1	ASSVTGVGTEAF
TRBV27	-	TRBJ1-6	ASSSTGGASPLH
TRBV24-1	-	TRBJ1-5	ATSDWTGLH
TRBV5-4	-	TRBJ2-1	ASTWARGNEQF
TRBV4-3	few	TRBJ2-2	ASSQAGEWGELF
TRBV4-1	few	TRBJ1-1	ASSQEGGRLVNTEAF
TRBV5-6	-	TRBJ1-2	ASSFTNREGGYT
TRBV5-1	-	TRBJ1-1	ASSSSQGRGEAF
TRBV6-1	-	TRBJ1-5	ASSEVEGNQPQH
TRBV6-5	-	TRBJ1-2	ASSPDRGYGYT
TRBV7-9	-	TRBJ2-7	ASSPSSPYEQY
TRBV19	-	TRBJ2-2	ASSILEGSVGTGELF
TRBV18	once	TRBJ1-2	ASSHPQGAGYT
TRBV7-2	-	TRBJ2-3	ASSPDGQFTDTQY
TRBV15	-	TRBJ2-7	ATSRDTIRQGGYEQY
TRBV9	-	TRBJ1-1	ASSGDTGHTEAF
TRBV9	-	TRBJ1-3	ASSVGGSAGNTIY
TRBV5-1	-	TRBJ2-7	ASSFGQGVSEQY
TRBV9	-	TRBJ1-2	ASSAHNYPGGSGGYT
TRBV11-2	-	TRBJ1-2	ASSLVAGGAYGYT
TRBV19	-	TRBJ2-1	ASGGGQGIYNEQF
TRBV28	-	TRBJ1-1	ATRWRGHTEAF
TRBV5-8	-	TRBJ2-1	ASSSIPGTGATFYNEQF
TRBV20-1	once	TRBJ2-5	SASVGETQY
TRBV7-8	-	TRBJ1-1	ASSLGVRGSTTNTEAF
TRBV18	-	TRBJ1-2	ASSPSRDYGYT
TRBV7-2	-	TRBJ1-3	ASSFYGGNTIY
TRBV9	-	TRBJ1-2	ASSAMDSSDGYT
TRBV6-5	-	TRBJ1-1	ATGGVRGSEAF
TRBV5-6	-	TRBJ1-2	ASSADTGTFNYGYT
TRBV19	-	TRBJ2-1	ASSPTGDLSYNEQF
TRBV19	-	TRBJ2-7	ASSVTSNRVYEQY
TRBV28	once	TRBJ2-7	ASGTSYHEQY
TRBV18	-	TRBJ1-2	ASSPDRERGYT
TRBV6-5	-	TRBJ1-1	ASSYPGFGGSAF
TRBV3-1/TRBV3-2	-	TRBJ1-1	ASSQVEAEAF
TRBV6-1	-	TRBJ1-2	ASSEIGTGNGYT
TRBV5-4	-	TRBJ2-5	ASSLSGGVGETQY
TRBV30	-	TRBJ1-1	AFERDRGSEAF
TRBV6-5	few	TRBJ2-7	ASREPDRLGQY
TRBV5-6	-	TRBJ1-1	ASSTKGVTEAF